This T cell receptor (beta chain) was retrieved from a study of shared clonotypes between healthy human individuals. Study findings and constraints: Larger richness was generally estimated for naive than memory subsets.

Naive CD8 cells lacked CD45RO and underwent positive selection for CCR7, leaving out terminally differentiated effector memory CD45RA+ cells. Healthy HIV-negative adults without recent acute infections or vaccinations served as donors. The CDR3 consists of 16 residues. V was trimmed by 0 bases and J by 4 bases, leaving 15 bases between them. CDR1 is MNHEY and CDR2 is SMNVEV in the germline V gene (reference sequence). A note on this clone: Its antigen is currently unknown.

Assay used: immunoSEQ multiplex PCR; TCRdb lists only in-frame clones, some missing. The table has millions of clones, 85% to 95% seen once; the top ten hold more than 0.95%. The sample comprised naive CD8+ T cells sorted from blood. The TCR was taken from a man younger than 35 in good health. This chain uses TRBV27 with TRBJ1-1; no clear D. CDR3 sequence reads: CASSLSMAYRATEAFF. The CDR3, as DNA: TGTGCCAGCAGTTTATCGATGGCTTACCGGGCCACTGAAGCTTTCTTT.